Below, 21 T cell receptor beta chains from the same sample are listed, as sequenced in a study of regulatory T cells. The primer mix had 52 TRBV and 13 TRBJ primers. The method was immunoSEQ multiplex PCR; TCRdb's version includes in-frame clones alone and lacks a portion of them. The table has about 20,000 clones, approximately 94% seen once. Sample: CD8+ T cells sorted from blood. These receptors originate from a child aged 2 to 15 with CD3G deficiency.

V gene TRBV7-9 combines with J gene TRBJ2-1; D possibly corresponds to TRBD2 (6 bases). CDR3 size: 15 residues. Between the trimmed V and J ends, which lost 5 bases and 8 bases, there was a span of 19 bases. Per germline, CDR1 SEHNR and CDR2 FQNEAQ (reference sequence). The CDR3 loop reads CASSAGTGGRDEQFF. The CDR3 DNA follows: TGTGCCAGCAGCGCCGGGACTGGAGGTCGAGATGAGCAGTTCTTC.

Notes on this clone: Within the sample, other DNA sequences also encode this same CDR3. J is TRBJ2-6 and V is TRBV19; D not certain. Germline assignment: CDR1 LNHDA and CDR2 SQIVND (reference sequence). This CDR3 is 15 amino acids long. Trimming removed 3 bases from V and 0 bases from J, with 6 bases in between. CDR3 DNA: TGTGCCAGTAGTATCTCAGACTCTGGGGCCAACGTCCTGACTTTC. This encodes CASSISDSGANVLTF.

In its sample, this clone was seen once. This chain connects TRBV28 to TRBJ2-7, with D perhaps matching TRBD2 (5 bases). V lost 5 bases to trimming and J lost 3 bases, with 8 bases between them. Germline V CDR1 and CDR2: MDHEN, SYDVKM. The CDR3 has 12 amino acids. CDR3 DNA: TGTGCCAGCAGTGAACTAGACTACGAGCAGTACTTC. Translated, it gives CASSELDYEQYF.

The chain couples TRBV7-9 to TRBJ1-1; 7 positions match TRBD1. The CDR3 runs 12 residues. The V and J ends lost 6 bases and 3 bases, in that order; junction bases with no gene match: 1. Germline loops: CDR1 SEHNR, CDR2 FQNEAQ (reference sequence). In DNA form, the CDR3 reads TGTGCCAGCAGAGGGACAGACACTGAAGCTTTCTTT. This translates into CASRGTDTEAFF.

V and J are TRBV4-1 and TRBJ2-1; D unresolved. The V and J ends lost 4 bases and 5 bases respectively, with 3 bases between them. The CDR3 sequence is 11 residues long. CDR1 and CDR2 from the germline V gene are MGHRA and YSYEKL. The CDR3 nucleotides read TGCGCCAGCAGCCTTGACAATGAGCAGTTCTTC. Translating gives CASSLDNEQFF.

The rearrangement uses TRBV28 and TRBJ2-7, with 8 bases aligning to TRBD1. V lost 3 bases and J lost 5; bases outside the gene matches: 6. This CDR3 has 14 residues. Germline-derived CDR1 and CDR2 are MDHEN and SYDVKM. Here the CDR3 reads CASSFSGTGHEQYF. In DNA, the CDR3 is TGTGCCAGCAGTTTCTCCGGGACAGGCCACGAGCAGTACTTC.

The gene calls are TRBV14 and TRBJ2-3; D gene uncertain. CDR1 SGHDN and CDR2 FVKESK come from the germline V gene. The CDR3 loop spans 13 amino acids. Deletions cut 2 bases from V and 4 bases from J, with 7 bases between. CDR3 loop: CASSQNRADTQYF. CDR3 coding DNA: TGTGCCAGCAGCCAAAACCGGGCAGATACGCAGTATTTT.

CDR3 nucleotides: TGTGCCAGCAGTTCCACCCCGACAGGGATTGATGGCTACACCTTC. It codes for CASSSTPTGIDGYTF. V usage is TRBV27 and J usage is TRBJ1-2, with 7 positions matching TRBD1. The germline V gene encodes CDR1 MNHEY and CDR2 SMNVEV (reference sequence). After removal of 4 bases from V and 6 bases from J, the junction contained 11 bases not matched to a gene. The CDR3 totals 15 residues.

This chain uses TRBV19 with TRBJ1-5, with 9 bases lining up with TRBD1. This CDR3 has 14 amino acids. The J segment lost 5 bases and the V segment lost 4 bases, leaving 3 bases of the junction unmatched. Germline V gene sequence: CDR1 LNHDA, CDR2 SQIVND (reference sequence). The CDR3 protein is CASSKRDRDQPQHF. In DNA form, the CDR3 reads TGTGCCAGTAGTAAACGGGACAGGGATCAGCCCCAGCATTTT.

This chain links TRBV27 with TRBJ2-1; the match to TRBD2 covers 9 bases. The V segment lost 3 bases and the J segment 7 bases; nucleotides outside the gene matches: 4. Germline CDR1 and CDR2: MNHEY and SMNVEV (reference sequence). CDR3 length equals 14 residues. The CDR3 sequence is CASSFGGGANEQFF. CDR3 bases: TGTGCCAGCAGTTTCGGCGGGGGGGCGAATGAGCAGTTCTTC.

This clone was seen a handful of times. At one end the junction does not follow the germline gene, possibly because of a read error. The chain carries TRBV13 and TRBJ2-7, with 10 bases matching TRBD2. This CDR3 contains 12 residues. Germline-derived CDR1 and CDR2 are PRHDT and FYEKMQ (reference sequence). The CDR3 sequence: CASSSSSGRPSF. CDR3 coding DNA: TGTGCCAGCAGCTCTTCTAGCGGGAGACCCTCCTTC.

This sequence joins TRBV7-9 and TRBJ2-1; no firm D call. Germline CDR1 SEHNR, CDR2 FQNEAQ (reference sequence). Trimming removed 1 base at V and 7 bases at J, with 11 bases between. This CDR3 contains 14 residues. The CDR3 region is CASSLVHGGNEQFF. Here the CDR3 DNA reads TGTGCCAGCAGCTTAGTTCATGGTGGGAATGAGCAGTTCTTC.

The chain carries TRBV5-1 and TRBJ1-1, with 11 bases that match TRBD1. CDR1 and CDR2 (germline): SGHRS, YFSETQ. Trimming at V came to 4 bases and at J to 4 bases, leaving 3 bases not matched to a gene. This CDR3 comprises 14 residues. The CDR3 coding sequence is TGCGCCAGCAGCCCCGGACAGGGGGCCACTGAAGCTTTCTTT. Its translation: CASSPGQGATEAFF. Combining the CDR3 with reference TRBV5-1 and TRBJ1-1 gives the whole variable domain KAGVTQTPRYLIKTRGQQVTLSCSPISGHRSVSWYQQTPGQGLQFLFEYFSETQRNKGNFPGRFSGRQFSNSRSEMNVSTLELGDSALYLCASSPGQGATEAFFGQGTRLTVV.

The CDR3 protein is CASSRPPGRHEQYF. The CDR3 region has the DNA TGTGCCAGCAGTCGTCCCCCGGGCCGTCACGAGCAGTACTTC. The rearrangement links TRBV28 to TRBJ2-7, with unresolved D. This CDR3 contains 14 residues. CDR1 and CDR2 from the germline V gene are MDHEN and SYDVKM. Trimming cost V 5 bases and J 5 bases, with 16 bases left between them.

The chain couples TRBV10-2 to TRBJ2-1; no reliable D call. The CDR3 extends over 14 amino acids. Germline lookup yields CDR1 WSHSY and CDR2 SAAADI. Trimming pared 6 bases from V and 5 bases from J, leaving 14 bases between. CDR3 sequence: CASSPGPGNNEQFF. As DNA, the CDR3 is TGCGCCAGCAGCCCCGGGCCTGGGAACAATGAGCAGTTCTTC.

The chain is built from TRBV28 and TRBJ1-4; TRBD1 might be the D (5 bases). Germline values: CDR1 MDHEN, CDR2 SYDVKM. Trimming left V 2 bases short and J 5 bases short, with 12 bases between. The CDR3 totals 15 residues. The CDR3 DNA sequence: TGTGCCAGCAGTTTACGCTCGGGACCAAATGAAAAACTGTTTTTT. Protein: CASSLRSGPNEKLFF.

This clone has only a few counts. The chain recombines TRBV6-1 with TRBJ1-2; no firm D call. The CDR3 has 12 amino acids. V lost 2 bases and J 8 bases, leaving 9 bases between the germline ends. Germline values: CDR1 MNHNS, CDR2 SASEGT. The CDR3 loop is CASSEFKLGYTF. The CDR3 DNA reads TGTGCCAGCAGTGAATTTAAATTGGGCTACACCTTC.

The J gene is TRBJ2-7, the V gene TRBV28; 7 bases agree with TRBD1. The CDR3 runs 13 residues. Germline assignment: CDR1 MDHEN and CDR2 SYDVKM. J gave up 3 bases and V 3 bases, and 2 bases lay outside the gene matches. The CDR3 region is CASSLGQIYEQYF. Written as DNA, the CDR3 is TGTGCCAGCAGTTTGGGACAGATCTACGAGCAGTACTTC. The full variable domain, its missing parts supplied by reference TRBV28 and TRBJ2-7, is DVKVTQSSRYLVKRTGEKVFLECVQDMDHENMFWYRQDPGLGLRLIYFSYDVKMKEKGDIPEGYSVSREKKERFSLILESASTNQTSMYLCASSLGQIYEQYFGPGTRLTVT.

This chain joins TRBV5-6 and TRBJ2-5; D is undetermined. The CDR3 is 15 amino acids. Trimming removed 4 bases at V and 5 bases at J, with 18 bases between. The V gene's germline CDR1 is SGHDT and CDR2 YYEEEE. The CDR3 is CASSGVGQSGETQYF. In DNA, the CDR3 is TGTGCCAGCAGCGGGGTGGGTCAGTCCGGGGAGACCCAGTACTTC.

The rearrangement uses TRBV19 and TRBJ2-5; D remains unclear. The germline V gene has CDR1 LNHDA and CDR2 SQIVND (reference sequence). Trimming shortened V by 6 bases and J by 5 bases, and 13 bases separated the two germline ends. This CDR3 spans 13 amino acids. As DNA, the CDR3 is TGTGCCAGTAGCAAGACTGGGCGGGAGACCCAGTACTTC. Translating it yields CASSKTGRETQYF. Full variable domain (rest looked up from reference TRBV19 and TRBJ2-5): DGGITQSPKYLFRKEGQNVTLSCEQNLNHDAMYWYRQDPGQGLRLIYYSQIVNDFQKGDIAEGYSVSREKKESFPLTVTSAQKNPTAFYLCASSKTGRETQYFGPGTRLLVL.

The chain employs TRBV10-3 and TRBJ2-7; 9 bases fit TRBD1. V was clipped by 10 bases and J by 4 bases; unmatched bases: 2. The germline CDR1 and CDR2 sequences are ENHRY and SYGVKD. The CDR3 is 11 residues long. CDR3 loop: CATGQGYEQYF. As DNA, the CDR3 is TGTGCCACCGGACAGGGGTACGAGCAGTACTTC.